The 5 T cell receptor beta chains given below trace back to one sample, sequenced in a study of patients and donors after allogeneic stem cell transplantation. TCRdb fed the RT-PCR reads into MiXCR, producing one record per CDR3 protein. This table has about 110,000 distinct CDR3 sequences, 35% appearing once. Sequencing was performed on blood, either unsorted or a sorted T cell fraction (not recorded which). These receptors all come from a human donor who was either an allogeneic HSCT recipient or a stem cell or donor lymphocyte infusion donor (not recorded which). It is not recorded whose cells these are; they may come from a transplant donor.

The table lists this clonotype with a few counts. This chain links TRBV29-1 with TRBJ1-2, with 9 bases matching TRBD1. V lost 6 bases to trimming and J lost 5 bases; unmatched junction nucleotides: 7. The CDR3 runs 13 residues. CDR1 is SQVTM, CDR2 ANQGSEA, per germline. The DNA of the CDR3 is TGCAGCGTCCAACAGGGGGCTGGTTATGGCTACACCTTC. This encodes CSVQQGAGYGYTF.

This clonotype was found a few times. CDR3 DNA: TGTGCCAGCAGCTTGAGGCTAGTCGGGGTCGGGGATGGCTACACCTTC. It is translated as CASSLRLVGVGDGYTF. This chain joins TRBV5-5 and TRBJ1-2, with D hard to call. This CDR3 contains 16 residues. The V end lost 1 base, the J end lost 6 bases, and 19 bases lay between the germline ends. Germline V gene lookup returns CDR1 SGHKS and CDR2 YYEKEE (reference sequence).

In DNA form, the CDR3 reads TGTGCCAGCAGCTCCACCGGGCTGGGCGATGGCTACACCTTC. Translation gives CASSSTGLGDGYTF. The V and J genes are TRBV7-9 and TRBJ1-2; D is uncertain. The V end lost 4 bases, the J end lost 6 bases, and 15 bases lay between the germline ends. This CDR3 is built from 14 residues. The germline gives CDR1 SEHNR, CDR2 FQNEAQ (reference sequence).

This clonotype was recorded once. The chain links TRBV2 to TRBJ2-1; 13 positions agree with TRBD2. The germline CDR1 and CDR2 sequences are SNHLY and FYNNEI. After removal of 5 bases from V and 7 bases from J, the junction contained 5 bases not matched to a gene. The CDR3 runs 15 residues. This chain's CDR3 is CASSPWTSGSNEQFF. The CDR3 DNA follows: TGTGCCAGCAGTCCCTGGACTAGCGGGAGTAATGAGCAGTTCTTC. The whole variable domain, filled in from reference TRBV2 and TRBJ2-1, reads EPEVTQTPSHQVTQMGQEVILRCVPISNHLYFYWYRQILGQKVEFLVSFYNNEISEKSEIFDDQFSVERPDGSNFTLKIRSTKLEDSAMYFCASSPWTSGSNEQFFGPGTRLTVL.

J is TRBJ2-3 and V is TRBV13, with TRBD2 matching over 8 bases. Germline CDR1 and CDR2: PRHDT and FYEKMQ (reference sequence). This CDR3 contains 15 residues. Germline trimming cut 3 bases from V and 0 bases from J; bases unmatched to any gene: 2. The CDR3 spells CASSFKRESTDTQYF. CDR3 DNA sequence: TGTGCCAGCAGCTTTAAGCGGGAGAGCACAGATACGCAGTATTTT.